The 21 T cell receptor beta chains presented below share a single source sample, sequenced in a study of T-cell memory formation after mild COVID-19. TCRdb redid the calling of the 5' RACE reads with MiXCR, one entry per CDR3 protein. The sample lists 200,000 to 300,000 distinct CDR3 sequences; roughly 15% were seen once. The sample taken for sequencing was PBMCs or a T cell subset sorted from them (not recorded which). The origin of the receptors is an adult woman who had mild COVID-19 (a few samples of this study predate the infection). Cell type and time point are not known.

V usage is TRBV6-5 and J usage is TRBJ2-7, with TRBD2 as a possible D gene (6 bases). The CDR3 loop spans 14 amino acids. The V gene lost 10 bases and the J gene lost 3 bases, with 19 bases spanning the gap. CDR1 and CDR2 (germline): MNHEY, SVGAGI. The CDR3 sequence: CATTSPTPGYEQYF. The DNA for the CDR3 is TGTGCCACCACTAGCCCGACGCCTGGCTACGAGCAGTACTTC.

The CDR3 bases are TGTGCCAGCAGCCGGCCTGGCTCCTACAATGAGCAGTTCTTC. Encoded protein: CASSRPGSYNEQFF. The genes are TRBV3-1 and TRBJ2-1, with D hard to call. The V end lost 4 bases, the J end lost 0 bases, and 7 bases lay between the germline ends. CDR1 and CDR2 (germline): LGHDT, YNNKEL (reference sequence). The CDR3 runs to 14 residues.

The V and J genes are TRBV4-1 and TRBJ1-1; possible D gene TRBD1, 5 bases. V dropped 2 bases and J dropped 3 bases, with 10 bases sitting between them. In germline, CDR1 is MGHRA, CDR2 YSYEKL. The CDR3 sequence is 14 residues long. CDR3 bases: TGCGCCAGCAGCCAACAGGGAATGTACACTGAAGCTTTCTTT. Encoded protein: CASSQQGMYTEAFF.

This clonotype showed up just a few times. J is TRBJ2-3 and V is TRBV11-2, with a tentative D call TRBD1 (5 bases). The germline CDR1 and CDR2 sequences are SGHAT and FQNNGV. Trimming removed 5 bases from V and 2 bases from J, with 11 bases in between. This CDR3 region has 14 residues. CDR3 region: CASSPLGHTDTQYF. CDR3 bases: TGTGCCAGCAGCCCTCTAGGACACACAGATACGCAGTATTTT. Together with reference TRBV11-2 and TRBJ2-3, the CDR3 gives the full variable domain: EAGVAQSPRYKIIEKRQSVAFWCNPISGHATLYWYQQILGQGPKLLIQFQNNGVVDDSQLPKDRFSAERLKGVDSTLKIQPAKLEDSAVYLCASSPLGHTDTQYFGPGTRLTVL.

A few counts support this clonotype. V is TRBV9 and J is TRBJ1-1; D is ambiguous. From germline, CDR1 is SGDLS and CDR2 YYNGEE. The CDR3 contains 13 residues. Trimming pared 2 bases from V and 1 base from J, leaving 6 bases between. The CDR3 spells CASSVRQNTEAFF. The CDR3 coding sequence is TGTGCCAGCAGCGTCCGACAGAACACTGAAGCTTTCTTT.

This rearrangement joins TRBV11-2 to TRBJ2-2; D remains ambiguous. Trimming cost V 0 bases and J 7 bases, with 3 bases left between them. Germline assignment: CDR1 SGHAT and CDR2 FQNNGV. The CDR3 loop spans 12 amino acids. This CDR3 is CASSLDIGELFF. The CDR3 DNA reads TGTGCCAGCAGCTTAGACATCGGGGAGCTGTTTTTT.

This clonotype appeared a single time. The chain has TRBV24-1 and TRBJ2-1; TRBD2 aligns across 8 bases. The length of the CDR3 is 16 residues. CDR1 and CDR2 from the germline V gene are KGHDR and SFDVKD. V gave up 9 bases and J gave up 5 bases; unmatched junction bases: 14. CDR3 sequence (DNA): TGTGCCACCCAGATCGGGGGGGCGGGAGTGAACAATGAGCAGTTCTTC. Amino acid sequence: CATQIGGAGVNNEQFF.

J is TRBJ2-5 and V is TRBV29-1, with D possibly matching TRBD1 (5 bases). V was cut by 6 bases and J by 5 bases, with 13 bases left in between. CDR3 length equals 12 residues. Germline CDR1 is SQVTM and CDR2 is ANQGSEA. In DNA form, the CDR3 reads TGCAGCGTCTCAGGGCGGTACGAGACCCAGTACTTC. Encoded protein: CSVSGRYETQYF.

The genes are TRBV6-6 and TRBJ1-5, with 8 bases matching TRBD1. CDR1 and CDR2 from the germline V gene are MNHNY and SVGAGI (reference sequence). With V trimmed by 0 bases and J by 7 bases, 5 bases remained unmatched. The CDR3 extends over 15 amino acids. The CDR3 loop is CASSYSTGVGQPQHF. CDR3 nucleotides: TGTGCCAGCAGTTACTCGACAGGGGTTGGCCAGCCCCAGCATTTT.

This clonotype was found a few times. The chain joins TRBV5-1 to TRBJ1-1; TRBD1 matches 7 bases. CDR3 size: 14 residues. With V trimmed by 1 base and J by 7 bases, 7 bases remained unmatched. Per germline, CDR1 SGHRS and CDR2 YFSETQ. The CDR3 coding sequence is TGCGCCAGCAGCTTGAGACAGGGTTCGGGTGAAGCTTTCTTT. This translates into CASSLRQGSGEAFF.

In this sample, this clonotype turned up a few times. The CDR3 region is CASSLSGRGLGGTEAFF. The CDR3 DNA is TGCGCCAGCAGCCTGTCGGGGAGGGGGCTCGGGGGCACTGAAGCTTTCTTT. V is TRBV5-1 and J is TRBJ1-1; TRBD1 agrees at 7 bases. The CDR3 length is 17 residues. V lost 4 bases and J lost 4; bases outside the gene matches: 16. Germline V gene lookup returns CDR1 SGHRS and CDR2 YFSETQ. Complete variable domain (other parts from reference TRBV5-1 and TRBJ1-1): KAGVTQTPRYLIKTRGQQVTLSCSPISGHRSVSWYQQTPGQGLQFLFEYFSETQRNKGNFPGRFSGRQFSNSRSEMNVSTLELGDSALYLCASSLSGRGLGGTEAFFGQGTRLTVV.

This clonotype has a handful of counts. The J gene is TRBJ2-7, the V gene TRBV5-6, with D tentatively TRBD2 (5 bases). Germline values: CDR1 SGHDT, CDR2 YYEEEE. This CDR3 has 15 residues. Trimming cost V 6 bases and J 2 bases, with 18 bases left between them. Here the CDR3 reads CASTPGGRPPYEQYF. The CDR3 nucleotides are TGTGCCAGCACCCCCGGAGGCAGGCCACCCTACGAGCAGTACTTC.

The V gene is TRBV18, the J gene TRBJ1-2; TRBD1 might be the D (6 bases). CDR1 and CDR2 from the germline V gene are KGHSH and LQKENI. V was clipped by 2 bases and J by 8 bases, with 21 bases between them. The CDR3 runs to 16 residues. The CDR3 sequence: CASSPTTAGQWFGYTF. The CDR3 DNA is TGTGCCAGCTCACCAACCACGGCGGGACAATGGTTCGGCTACACCTTC.

The chain employs TRBV4-2 and TRBJ2-3; unclear D gene. The CDR3 contains 15 residues. Trimming took 4 bases from V and 0 from J, leaving 11 bases between them. CDR1 and CDR2 from the germline V gene are LGHNA and YNFKEQ. In DNA, the CDR3 is TGTGCCAGCAGCCCCCAGCCGGCCAGCACAGATACGCAGTATTTT. This codes for CASSPQPASTDTQYF.

In this sample, this clonotype turned up a few times. The chain recombines TRBV7-8 with TRBJ2-1; D is perhaps TRBD1 or TRBD2 (6 bases each). V dropped 5 bases and J dropped 1 base, with 15 bases sitting between them. CDR1 is SGHVS and CDR2 is FQNEAQ in the germline V gene. This CDR3 is 16 amino acids long. CDR3 region: CASSPRGGTSYNEQFF. The CDR3 DNA follows: TGTGCCAGCAGCCCCAGGGGCGGGACTTCCTACAATGAGCAGTTCTTC.

The chain has TRBV10-3 and TRBJ2-3; D could derive from TRBD1 or TRBD2 (5 bases each). The length of the CDR3 is 14 residues. V lost 4 bases and J 4 bases, leaving 12 bases between the germline ends. Germline V gene lookup returns CDR1 ENHRY and CDR2 SYGVKD. The CDR3 DNA is TGTGCCATCAGTGGGGGACCCCCTCCAGATACGCAGTATTTT. This encodes CAISGGPPPDTQYF.

This clonotype has ten or more counts. The chain is built from TRBV19 and TRBJ2-1, with a tentative D call TRBD2 (7 bases). The CDR3 loop spans 17 amino acids. Germline V gives CDR1 LNHDA, CDR2 SQIVND (reference sequence). V lost 2 bases and J lost 2, with 16 bases in between. CDR3 DNA: TGTGCCAGTAGTATACGGGCCCGGGGGGCTACCTACAATGAGCAGTTCTTC. Translation gives CASSIRARGATYNEQFF.

This clonotype was recorded at least ten times. This sequence joins TRBV11-2 and TRBJ2-1, with D perhaps being TRBD1 or TRBD2 (5 bases each). CDR3 size: 15 residues. Germline loops: CDR1 SGHAT, CDR2 FQNNGV. V lost 1 base, J lost 8 bases, and 15 bases lay in between. The chain's CDR3 is CASSLGGRNSDEQFF. In DNA, the CDR3 is TGTGCCAGCAGCTTAGGGGGACGGAATTCGGATGAGCAGTTCTTC. The full variable domain, in which reference TRBV11-2 and TRBJ2-1 provide the parts outside the CDR3, is EAGVAQSPRYKIIEKRQSVAFWCNPISGHATLYWYQQILGQGPKLLIQFQNNGVVDDSQLPKDRFSAERLKGVDSTLKIQPAKLEDSAVYLCASSLGGRNSDEQFFGPGTRLTVL.

The J gene is TRBJ2-7, the V gene TRBV29-1; 8 bases are a match to TRBD1. The J segment lost 2 bases and the V segment lost 6 bases, leaving 3 bases of the junction unmatched. Germline CDR1 SQVTM, CDR2 ANQGSEA. This CDR3 is built from 12 residues. The CDR3 DNA is TGCAGCGTGACAGGGGCCACCTACGAGCAGTACTTC. Residues: CSVTGATYEQYF.

The chain combines TRBV5-1 with TRBJ1-3; 7 bases fit TRBD1. J gave up 2 bases and V 4 bases, and 6 bases lay outside the gene matches. The CDR3 totals 15 residues. In germline, CDR1 is SGHRS, CDR2 YFSETQ. In DNA, the CDR3 is TGCGCCAGCAGCCCTCAGGGGGACCCTGGAAACACCATATATTTT. Protein sequence: CASSPQGDPGNTIYF.

The V and J genes are TRBV12-3 or TRBV12-4 and TRBJ2-7; TRBD1 matches at 10 bases. This CDR3 region has 17 residues. V dropped 0 bases and J dropped 5; count of bases not matched to a gene: 10. CDR3 in DNA: TGTGCCAGCAGTTTAGCACTACGGGACAGGGGCCCCCACGAGCAGTACTTC. Amino acids: CASSLALRDRGPHEQYF.